The entry that follows covers one T cell receptor beta chain sequence. This clone is a singleton in its sample. Its antigen specificity is not known. Qualities for individual bases were not recorded, and no much larger clone is one base off. The sample belongs to a study of T cell responses to AZD1222 COVID-19 vaccine (dated by TCRdb to the early 2020s). General notes on the study: AZD1222 recipients given second doses at about 4 weeks or at about 12 weeks were pooled, since spike-specific TCR depth and breadth were not found to differ between the two schedules. Enrollment into the trials was organized by age into subgroups of 18-55, 56-69 and 70-plus years, and those subgroups contained approximately 150, 30 and 60 TCR-sequenced participants, respectively. A total of roughly 240 trial participants underwent TCR sequencing, of whom some 210 received two doses of AZD1222 and approximately 25 received two doses of the MenACWY control vaccine.

Study-level results and caveats: Because no samples from the day 14 peak response were available, repertoires could be characterized only after the peak T cell response. Most participants were white British and females outnumbered males, and the authors suggested that clonal diversity may have been underestimated. In the small 56-69-year group, the increase in depth fell short of significance, most likely because of low power. Only a handful of AZD1222 recipients were SARS-CoV-2 seropositive at baseline, limiting conclusions about previously exposed vaccinees. CD4 TCRs associated with the vaccine covered the entire spike protein, and the dominant responses were in regions 160-218 and 743-854. After two AZD1222 doses, spike-specific TCR breadth and depth were significantly higher than at day 0 and than in MenACWY recipients. Reportedly, almost half of the unique spike-specific TCRs recognized epitopes lying outside the regions that are mutated in the B.1.351 and B.1.1.7 variants.

Per the publication, the time point label means: baseline before first vaccination. Vaccinee samples were obtained from the UK trials COV001 and COV002, which included a single-blind randomized controlled phase 2/3 trial of AZD1222 (ChAdOx1 nCoV-19) in healthy adults. Trial participant PBMC samples were collected at day 0 and day 28 after the second dose for TCRbeta chain sequencing. The CDR3 regions of human TCRbeta chains were analyzed by immunosequencing. As for the authors' bioinformatics: TCRs in the repertoires were matched against a reference library of SARS-CoV-2-specific TCRs that had been generated with the MIRA antigen-specificity platform. Breadth was defined as the fraction of unique TCRs that were SARS-CoV-2-associated. Depth was defined as the fraction of total T cells that were SARS-CoV-2-associated. Using the MIRA data, each spike-specific TCR was mapped to the spike region that the TCR reacts to and placed in a CD4 or CD8 class. Log10-transformed breadth and depth values were compared by one-way ANOVA with Sidak's multiple comparisons tests. TCRdb retrieved this table from immuneACCESS and kept in-frame rearrangements only. Not all clones are present; in checked studies, unresolved V genes account for under half, and no reason is known for the remainder. V, J and clone size are taken as reported in that table, and D and trimming were inferred from the DNA itself. Present in this sample are over 150,000 clones, around 90% of which were seen just once. Of the sample, roughly 2.9% falls within the top ten clones.

V loses 5 bases at its end and J loses 6 bases; junction bases beyond the gene matches: 10. The CDR3 holds 15 amino acids from the cysteine to the phenylalanine. The kept DNA is CDR3 alone, 45 bases in frame from the first base. CDR1 and CDR2, per the germline V gene, are SGHTA and FQGNSA. This TCR was sampled from an adult in good health. Sequenced here: peripheral blood, sampled on day 0 of AZD1222 vaccination. This chain joins TRBV7-2 to TRBJ1-2; a stretch of 9 junction bases matches TRBD1. The CDR3 sequence is CASSLQGTGRDGYTF. The base sequence is TGTGCCAGCAGCCTACAGGGGACAGGGAGGGATGGCTACACCTTC.